Sequencing of this T cell receptor (beta chain) was carried out in a study of T cell repertoires in cytomegalovirus infection. About the study: Indications came from public TCR beta signatures; they pointed to CMV infection and to a matching HLA type.

The CDR3 consists of 14 residues. V lost 2 bases to trimming and J lost 1 base, with 9 bases between them. TCRdb independently ran MiXCR on the reads; one entry per CDR3 protein. The table lists roughly 120,000 distinct CDR3 sequences, more than 25% of them singletons. In the case of this clonotype: What it binds is not known.

Regarding the study as a whole: There were HLA-C-restricted CMV-specific TCR beta clonotypes dominating the ex vivo response.

The V gene is TRBV12-3 or TRBV12-4, the J gene TRBJ2-7; TRBD2 might be the D (5 bases). The sequenced sample was CD8+ T cells from cultured PBMCs, obtained from culture after CMV antigen stimulation. The receptor was derived from a human donor in good health (CMV status not recorded). Some clones in this sample may be carry-over from other donors' samples. CDR3 DNA: TGTGCCAGCAGTTTATACCGCGGGTCCTACGAGCAGTACTTC. Protein: CASSLYRGSYEQYF.